This note documents a single T cell receptor beta chain sequence. Germline CDR1 is SGHDN and CDR2 is FVKESK. Trimming shortened V by 4 bases and J by 1 base, and 8 bases separated the two germline ends. This CDR3 is 14 amino acids long. This sample is drawn from a study of blood T cell repertoires in COVID-19. Study background: PBMCs, B-cell-depleted T cells, or T cells provided the cDNA or gDNA that made up the material.

The table came from immunoSEQ multiplex PCR; TCRdb's copy has only in-frame clones and leaves some out. The sample has more than 65,000 clones; around 80% are singletons. The sequenced material came from peripheral blood. The TCR sequence derives from a woman in her forties or fifties with acute or convalescent COVID-19. V gene TRBV14 combines with J gene TRBJ1-3; D gene uncertain. CDR3 region: CASSPEFSGNTIYF. The CDR3 DNA reads TGTGCCAGCAGCCCGGAGTTTTCTGGAAACACCATATATTTT. Combining the CDR3 with reference TRBV14 and TRBJ1-3 gives the whole variable domain EAGVTQFPSHSVIEKGQTVTLRCDPISGHDNLYWYRRVMGKEIKFLLHFVKESKQDESGMPNNRFLAERTGGTYSTLKVQPAELEDSGVYFCASSPEFSGNTIYFGEGSWLTVV.